Below, 20 T cell receptor beta chains from the same sample are listed, as sequenced in a study of cytomegalovirus exposure and HLA in healthy donors. A multiplex PCR was run with 60 Vbeta primers and 13 Jbeta primers. Libraries were prepared by immunoSEQ multiplex PCR; TCRdb keeps only in-frame clonotypes and omits some of them. In the table there are about 160,000 clones, more than 75% of which are singletons. What was sequenced was PBMCs. Source of these receptors: a human donor in good health.

The chain links TRBV7-8 to TRBJ2-7; 10 positions agree with TRBD1. J was trimmed by 4 bases and V by 4 bases; bases with no gene match: 7. The CDR3 contains 15 residues. Germline lookup yields CDR1 SGHVS and CDR2 FQNEAQ. The CDR3 spells CASSSRTGGTYEQYF. Here the CDR3 DNA reads TGTGCCAGCAGCTCTCGGACAGGGGGAACTTACGAGCAGTACTTC. The full variable domain, rest sourced from reference TRBV7-8 and TRBJ2-7, is GAGVSQSPRYKVAKRGQDVALRCDPISGHVSLFWYQQALGQGPEFLTYFQNEAQLDKSGLPSDRFFAERPEGSVSTLKIQRTQQEDSAVYLCASSSRTGGTYEQYFGPGTRLTVT.

This chain connects TRBV30 to TRBJ1-1; perhaps TRBD1 as D (5 bases). Germline-derived CDR1 and CDR2 are GTSNPN and SVGIG (reference sequence). V lost 3 bases and J 5 bases, leaving 7 bases between the germline ends. The CDR3 loop spans 11 amino acids. As DNA, the CDR3 is TGTGCCTGGAGAGGGGTTACTGAAGCTTTCTTT. Translation gives CAWRGVTEAFF.

This sequence joins TRBV6-1 and TRBJ1-2; 8 bases align to TRBD1. The CDR3 extends over 16 amino acids. Germline V lookup: CDR1 MNHNS, CDR2 SASEGT. Trimming took 0 bases from V and 8 from J; bases not matched to a gene: 11. The CDR3 reads CASSEAGQGAAGGYTF. CDR3 nucleotides: TGTGCCAGCAGTGAAGCGGGCCAGGGGGCAGCTGGGGGCTACACCTTC.

This chain joins TRBV6-6 and TRBJ1-5, with D perhaps matching TRBD1 (5 bases). Trimming cost V 6 bases and J 2 bases, with 14 bases left between them. The length of the CDR3 is 15 residues. Germline V CDR1 and CDR2: MNHNY, SVGAGI (reference sequence). The chain's CDR3 is CASSPGRGGNQPQHF. CDR3 nucleotides: TGTGCCAGCAGCCCGGGGAGGGGAGGCAATCAGCCCCAGCATTTT.

V usage is TRBV14 and J usage is TRBJ2-7; no definite D call. The CDR3 runs to 12 residues. Germline CDR1 SGHDN, CDR2 FVKESK. V dropped 6 bases and J dropped 1 base, with 7 bases sitting between them. The CDR3 DNA sequence: TGTGCCAGCAGGGGCGAGTCCTACGAGCAGTACTTC. Translated: CASRGESYEQYF.

This chain connects TRBV27 to TRBJ2-7; 10 bases align to TRBD1. With V trimmed by 6 bases and J by 4 bases, 18 bases remained unmatched. This CDR3 region has 18 residues. Looked up from germline, CDR1 is MNHEY and CDR2 is SMNVEV (reference sequence). The CDR3 is CASRPPLIRQGARYEQYF. In nucleotides, the CDR3 is TGTGCCAGCAGACCACCCCTAATCCGACAGGGGGCGAGGTACGAGCAGTACTTC.

The gene calls are TRBV4-2 and TRBJ2-6; D is unresolved. Per germline, CDR1 LGHNA and CDR2 YNFKEQ. The CDR3 loop spans 16 amino acids. Trimming cost V 4 bases and J 0 bases, with 10 bases left between them. DNA for the CDR3: TGTGCCAGCAGCCGTATATCTAGCTCTGGGGCCAACGTCCTGACTTTC. This encodes CASSRISSSGANVLTF.

The V gene is TRBV19, the J gene TRBJ1-3, with 7 bases matching TRBD1. Germline CDR1 and CDR2: LNHDA and SQIVND (reference sequence). This CDR3 has 17 amino acids. J gave up 3 bases and V 1 base, and 9 bases lay outside the gene matches. The CDR3 DNA is TGTGCCAGTAGTATAGGTAAGACAGGGACTCGTGGAAACACCATATATTTT. This codes for CASSIGKTGTRGNTIYF.

This clone has a handful of counts. CDR3 DNA sequence: TGTGCCTGGGTTCCCCCAGGCAGGGGTTCACCCCTCCACTTT. Translated, it gives CAWVPPGRGSPLHF. The chain employs TRBV30 and TRBJ1-6; perhaps TRBD1 as D (6 bases). Trimming took 5 bases from V and 9 from J, leaving 17 bases between them. There are 14 residues in the CDR3. Germline CDR1 is GTSNPN and CDR2 is SVGIG (reference sequence).

The CDR3 protein is CASSARVTDYGYTF. The DNA of the CDR3 is TGTGCCAGCAGCGCCCGCGTCACTGACTATGGCTACACCTTC. The rearrangement links TRBV5-8 to TRBJ1-2; no definite D call. The germline V and J ends were trimmed by 4 bases and 3 bases, with 13 bases remaining between them. This CDR3 comprises 14 residues. Germline CDR1 reads SGHTS; CDR2 reads YDEGEE.

This sequence joins TRBV6-1 and TRBJ1-2, with TRBD1 matching over 8 bases. The CDR3 is 13 amino acids. V dropped 4 bases and J dropped 3; count of bases not matched to a gene: 1. Germline V lookup: CDR1 MNHNS, CDR2 SASEGT. The CDR3, as DNA: TGTGCCAGCAGTGTGGACAGGGACTATGGCTACACCTTC. Translated, it gives CASSVDRDYGYTF.

This rearrangement joins TRBV6-5 to TRBJ2-1, with D perhaps TRBD2 (6 bases). Germline V lookup: CDR1 MNHEY, CDR2 SVGAGI. This CDR3 has 14 residues. The V end was cut by 3 bases, the J end by 4 bases, with 10 bases between. CDR3 loop: CASSYSGSYNEQFF. The CDR3 DNA reads TGTGCCAGCAGTTATTCCGGGAGTTACAATGAGCAGTTCTTC.

The chain couples TRBV27 to TRBJ1-1; tentatively, D is TRBD1 (6 bases). The CDR3 sequence is 14 residues long. V lost 5 bases and J 4 bases, leaving 14 bases between the germline ends. In germline, CDR1 is MNHEY, CDR2 SMNVEV (reference sequence). CDR3 in DNA: TGTGCCAGCAGTCCGAGGACAGATAGCACTGAAGCTTTCTTT. Its protein product is CASSPRTDSTEAFF.

The gene calls are TRBV9 and TRBJ2-1; 11 bases are shared with TRBD2. V was pared by 0 bases and J by 9 bases, with 8 bases of the junction left unmatched. The CDR3 length is 16 residues. Germline CDR1 is SGDLS and CDR2 is YYNGEE. The CDR3 DNA is TGTGCCAGCAGCGTAGGCACTAGCGGGAGATGGGGTGAGCAGTTCTTC. Its protein product is CASSVGTSGRWGEQFF.

The V gene is TRBV25-1, the J gene TRBJ1-1, with 8 positions matching TRBD1. Germline CDR1 is MGHDK and CDR2 is SYGVNS. The ends lost 5 bases at V and 5 bases at J; junction bases unmatched: 7. The CDR3 loop spans 14 amino acids. The CDR3 sequence is CASSIKQGGTEAFF. CDR3 bases: TGTGCCAGCAGTATAAAACAGGGGGGAACTGAAGCTTTCTTT.

This chain uses TRBV20-1 with TRBJ1-2, with D unclear. V was shortened by 6 bases and J by 5 bases, with 10 bases between the two germline ends. There are 11 residues in the CDR3. Germline CDR1 is DFQATT and CDR2 is SNEGSKA (reference sequence). The chain's CDR3 is CSAPAAYGYTF. The CDR3 DNA reads as TGCAGTGCCCCGGCGGCGTATGGCTACACCTTC.

V gene TRBV30 combines with J gene TRBJ1-4; possible D gene TRBD1, 6 bases. CDR3 length: 14 amino acids. Per germline, CDR1 GTSNPN and CDR2 SVGIG (reference sequence). V was cut by 3 bases and J by 8 bases, with 16 bases left in between. The CDR3 DNA sequence: TGTGCCTGGAGGGGGGACACCGCGGTGGAAAAACTGTTTTTT. Translating gives CAWRGDTAVEKLFF.

The rearrangement uses TRBV5-6 and TRBJ2-1; 12 bases match TRBD2. V trimming: 3 bases; J trimming: 15 bases; junction bases outside the gene matches: 16. CDR3 length equals 16 residues. CDR1 and CDR2 from the germline V gene are SGHDT and YYEEEE. The CDR3 region is CASSSHPGLAGNPMFF. In nucleotides, the CDR3 is TGTGCCAGCAGCTCCCACCCAGGACTAGCGGGAAACCCTATGTTCTTC.

The CDR3 reads CATPTGNTEAFF. CDR3 nucleotides: TGTGCCACCCCGACAGGGAACACTGAAGCTTTCTTT. The rearrangement joins TRBV19 to TRBJ1-1; a possible D gene is TRBD1 (6 bases). The CDR3 length is 12 residues. The germline V gene encodes CDR1 LNHDA and CDR2 SQIVND (reference sequence). V was trimmed by 10 bases and J by 1 base, leaving 10 bases between them.

The chain employs TRBV7-6 and TRBJ1-2, with D maybe TRBD1 (6 bases). This CDR3 contains 13 residues. The germline gives CDR1 SGHVS, CDR2 FNYEAQ. V lost 5 bases to trimming and J lost 2 bases, with 9 bases between them. The DNA for the CDR3 is TGTGCCAGCAGCCCGGACAGAAACTATGGCTACACCTTC. Translation: CASSPDRNYGYTF.